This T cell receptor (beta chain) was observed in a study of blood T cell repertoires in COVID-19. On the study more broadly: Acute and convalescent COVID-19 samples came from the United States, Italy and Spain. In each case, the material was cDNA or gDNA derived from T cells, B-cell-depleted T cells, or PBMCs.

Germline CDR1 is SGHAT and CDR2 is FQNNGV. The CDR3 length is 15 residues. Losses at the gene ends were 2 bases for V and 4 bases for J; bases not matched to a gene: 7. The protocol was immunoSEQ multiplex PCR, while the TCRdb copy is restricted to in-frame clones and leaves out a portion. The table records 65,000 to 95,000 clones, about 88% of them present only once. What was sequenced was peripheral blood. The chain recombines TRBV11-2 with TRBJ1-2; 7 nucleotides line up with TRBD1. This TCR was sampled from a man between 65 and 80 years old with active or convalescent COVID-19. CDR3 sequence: CASSLKRGPGYGYTF. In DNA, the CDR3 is TGTGCCAGCAGCTTAAAAAGGGGGCCGGGCTATGGCTACACCTTC.